The 32 T cell receptor beta chains in this list originate from one sample, sequenced in a study of blood T cells in healthy people across ages. A J-beta primer mix and a sample-barcoded 5' primer were used in a second PCR of roughly 7 to 12 cycles. TCRdb reprocessed the 5' RACE reads via MiXCR and lists one record per CDR3 protein. The sample yields over 550,000 distinct CDR3 sequences, approximately 30% seen once. Input material: blood. These receptors all come from a woman older than 75 in good health.

This clonotype was detected many times. V is TRBV12-3 or TRBV12-4 and J is TRBJ2-1, with no clear D. V was trimmed by 6 bases and J by 4 bases, leaving 13 bases between them. This CDR3 is 14 amino acids long. The CDR3 coding sequence is TGTGCCAGCAGATCTTCTCTAGGGTACAATGAGCAGTTCTTC. It encodes CASRSSLGYNEQFF.

The rearrangement links TRBV4-2 to TRBJ2-7; possibly TRBD1 or TRBD2 for D (5 bases each). Deletions cut 5 bases from V and 4 bases from J, with 12 bases between. This CDR3 has 13 residues. The germline gives CDR1 LGHNA, CDR2 YNFKEQ. The CDR3 nucleotides read TGTGCCAGCAGCAGGGACCAGGAATACGAGCAGTACTTC. Residues: CASSRDQEYEQYF.

Regarding this clonotype: A much bigger clone sits one base away, suggesting this may be a read error. The chain combines TRBV7-2 with TRBJ1-2; 9 bases are a match to TRBD1. The CDR3 contains 13 residues. The germline V gene encodes CDR1 SGHTA and CDR2 FQGNSA. The trim removed 7 bases at V and 5 bases at J, leaving 5 bases unmatched. Written as DNA, the CDR3 is TGTGCCAGCAAGCCAGGGACAGGGTATGGCTACACCTTC. It translates to CASKPGTGYGYTF.

At least ten counts were recorded for this clonotype. The chain combines TRBV3-1 with TRBJ2-7, with D possibly matching TRBD1 (6 bases). The V gene's germline CDR1 is LGHDT and CDR2 YNNKEL (reference sequence). There are 15 residues in the CDR3. V was pared by 4 bases and J by 0 bases, with 13 bases between. CDR3: CASSPGQRSSYEQYF. Written as DNA, the CDR3 is TGTGCCAGCAGCCCTGGACAGAGGAGCTCCTACGAGCAGTACTTC.

A note on this clonotype: A much larger clone sits a single nucleotide away, making a read error possible. This rearrangement joins TRBV30 to TRBJ2-3, with D hard to call. Germline V lookup: CDR1 GTSNPN, CDR2 SVGIG (reference sequence). CDR3 size: 16 residues. Written as DNA, the CDR3 is TGTGCCTGGAGTGTAAGATCGGGCACATTCACACATACGCAGTATTTT. Its protein is CAWSVRSGTFTHTQYF.

This clonotype was seen repeatedly, ten times or more. J is TRBJ2-5 and V is TRBV2; 7 bases fit TRBD1. Germline V gene sequence: CDR1 SNHLY, CDR2 FYNNEI. CDR3 length equals 14 residues. Germline trimming cut 5 bases from V and 5 bases from J; bases unmatched to any gene: 8. The CDR3 spells CASSPSDRVETQYF. The CDR3 DNA reads as TGTGCCAGCAGTCCCAGCGACAGGGTGGAGACCCAGTACTTC. The full variable domain, in which reference TRBV2 and TRBJ2-5 provide the parts outside the CDR3, is EPEVTQTPSHQVTQMGQEVILRCVPISNHLYFYWYRQILGQKVEFLVSFYNNEISEKSEIFDDQFSVERPDGSNFTLKIRSTKLEDSAMYFCASSPSDRVETQYFGPGTRLLVL.

The chain couples TRBV6-5 to TRBJ2-5, with D tentatively TRBD1 or TRBD2 (5 bases each). The CDR3 totals 14 residues. The germline V gene encodes CDR1 MNHEY and CDR2 SVGAGI. V was clipped by 6 bases and J by 3 bases, with 14 bases between them. The CDR3: CASSTGTSEETQYF. In nucleotides, the CDR3 is TGTGCCAGCAGCACCGGGACGTCTGAAGAGACCCAGTACTTC.

A word on this clonotype: At one of its ends the junction is not consistent with the germline gene, which may arise from a read error. The V gene is TRBV20-1, the J gene TRBJ1-6, with 7 bases identical to TRBD1. There are 13 residues in the CDR3. Germline V gives CDR1 DFQATT, CDR2 SNEGSKA (reference sequence). Written as DNA, the CDR3 is TGCAATGCTCTACAGGGGAGTAATTCACCCTTCCACTTT. It is translated as CNALQGSNSPFHF.

This clonotype has ten or more counts. The chain has TRBV20-1 and TRBJ2-3; TRBD2 aligns across 7 bases. The CDR3 covers 17 residues. CDR1 and CDR2 (germline): DFQATT, SNEGSKA (reference sequence). V trimming: 3 bases; J trimming: 0 bases; junction bases outside the gene matches: 12. DNA of the CDR3: TGCAGTGCTAGTCCTCCGGGTAGCGGGTACAGCACAGATACGCAGTATTTT. It specifies CSASPPGSGYSTDTQYF.

This clonotype showed up just a few times. The chain couples TRBV28 to TRBJ2-3; D unclear. The germline V gene has CDR1 MDHEN and CDR2 SYDVKM. The ends were cut back, 1 base at V and 0 bases at J, with 14 bases in the middle. The CDR3 has 17 residues. The CDR3 is CASSLFPRLSSTDTQYF. The CDR3 coding sequence is TGTGCCAGCAGTTTATTCCCCAGGTTATCTAGCACAGATACGCAGTATTTT.

The rearrangement uses TRBV12-3 or TRBV12-4 and TRBJ1-2; possibly TRBD1 for D (6 bases). CDR3 length: 14 amino acids. Between the trimmed V and J ends, which lost 7 bases and 6 bases, there was a span of 18 bases. As DNA, the CDR3 is TGTGCCAGCAACCTCGGAAATAGGGGGGATGGCTACACCTTC. Translated: CASNLGNRGDGYTF.

This clonotype was observed at least ten times. V and J are TRBV27 and TRBJ2-7; D ambiguous. This CDR3 region has 14 residues. The V gene's germline CDR1 is MNHEY and CDR2 SMNVEV (reference sequence). V was cut by 4 bases and J by 2 bases, with 12 bases left in between. The CDR3 DNA reads as TGTGCCAGCAGTTCCTTGGCGAAGCCCTACGAGCAGTACTTC. It translates to CASSSLAKPYEQYF.

This clonotype was observed many times. This chain joins TRBV7-8 and TRBJ2-7; D is uncertain. The CDR3 has 14 residues. From germline, CDR1 is SGHVS and CDR2 FQNEAQ. Trimming pared 3 bases from V and 3 bases from J, leaving 12 bases between. CDR3 amino acids: CASSFIRVDYEQYF. CDR3 in DNA: TGTGCCAGCAGCTTTATCAGAGTGGACTACGAGCAGTACTTC.

This clonotype turned up a few times. This chain uses TRBV10-3 with TRBJ1-6; D remains ambiguous. V shed 6 bases and J shed 9 bases, with 9 bases lying between them. This CDR3 is built from 12 residues. Germline loops: CDR1 ENHRY, CDR2 SYGVKD. The CDR3 DNA is TGTGCCATCAGAACGACTGGTTCACCCCTCCACTTT. Its translation is CAIRTTGSPLHF.

This clonotype was detected only a few times. A much larger clone differs from this one at a single base, so this may be a read error. The chain links TRBV5-1 to TRBJ1-4, with D unresolved. The CDR3 covers 15 residues. Germline V CDR1 and CDR2: SGHRS, YFSETQ. The CDR3 sequence is CASSLDDMINEKRFF. CDR3 bases: TGCGCCAGCAGCTTGGACGACATGATTAATGAAAAACGGTTTTTT.

This chain connects TRBV5-6 to TRBJ2-1; D possibly corresponds to TRBD2 (5 bases). Germline values: CDR1 SGHDT, CDR2 YYEEEE. The CDR3 sequence is 15 residues long. Deletions cut 4 bases from V and 0 bases from J, with 11 bases between. This CDR3 reads CASSRTPVSYNEQFF. The DNA for the CDR3 is TGTGCCAGCAGCCGGACTCCCGTCTCCTACAATGAGCAGTTCTTC.

This clonotype was recorded at least ten times. The chain combines TRBV7-8 with TRBJ2-1; D remains ambiguous. V gave up 4 bases and J gave up 2 bases, with 18 bases separating them. This CDR3 has 17 amino acids. CDR1 SGHVS and CDR2 FQNEAQ come from the germline V gene. The CDR3 protein is CASSSRVNRRTYNEQFF. CDR3 in DNA: TGTGCCAGCAGCTCCCGCGTTAACAGAAGAACCTACAATGAGCAGTTCTTC. Together with reference TRBV7-8 and TRBJ2-1, the CDR3 gives the full variable domain: GAGVSQSPRYKVAKRGQDVALRCDPISGHVSLFWYQQALGQGPEFLTYFQNEAQLDKSGLPSDRFFAERPEGSVSTLKIQRTQQEDSAVYLCASSSRVNRRTYNEQFFGPGTRLTVL.

The gene calls are TRBV30 and TRBJ1-5; D may be TRBD1 (6 bases). V lost 7 bases and J 2 bases, leaving 15 bases between the germline ends. The CDR3 loop spans 14 amino acids. Germline V gives CDR1 GTSNPN, CDR2 SVGIG (reference sequence). CDR3: CAFSGAIGNQPQHF. CDR3 nucleotides: TGTGCCTTCTCAGGGGCTATAGGCAATCAGCCCCAGCATTTT.

This clonotype showed up just a few times. This chain joins TRBV20-1 and TRBJ2-1; 8 bases agree with TRBD2. CDR1 and CDR2 from the germline V gene are DFQATT and SNEGSKA (reference sequence). The V and J ends lost 1 base and 0 bases, in that order; junction bases with no gene match: 2. The CDR3 runs to 15 residues. This CDR3 is CSARVAGSSYNEQFF. The CDR3 DNA reads TGCAGTGCTAGAGTAGCGGGGTCCTCCTACAATGAGCAGTTCTTC.

This chain joins TRBV7-9 and TRBJ2-4; D not resolved. V lost 3 bases, J lost 5 bases, and 20 bases lay in between. Germline values: CDR1 SEHNR, CDR2 FQNEAQ (reference sequence). There are 17 residues in the CDR3. CDR3 sequence reads: CASSFTEDLDRENIQYF. The CDR3, as DNA: TGTGCCAGCAGCTTTACGGAAGACCTGGACCGAGAAAACATTCAGTACTTC.

This clonotype showed up just a few times. The gene calls are TRBV20-1 and TRBJ1-1; D gene ambiguous. The germline gives CDR1 DFQATT, CDR2 SNEGSKA (reference sequence). The CDR3 totals 14 residues. The V end lost 0 bases, the J end lost 7 bases, and 15 bases lay between the germline ends. CDR3 nucleotides: TGCAGTGCTAGAGAGGTGACCCCGGGAGGTGAAGCTTTCTTT. This sequence encodes CSAREVTPGGEAFF.

Only a few counts were recorded for this clonotype. The genes are TRBV6-2 or TRBV6-3 and TRBJ1-6; D is possibly TRBD1 (6 bases). In germline, CDR1 is MNHEY, CDR2 SVGEGT. The germline V and J ends were trimmed by 6 bases and 7 bases, with 13 bases remaining between them. CDR3 size: 14 residues. The CDR3 DNA sequence: TGTGCCAGCAGGCCCCGGGGGGGCAATTCACCCCTCCACTTT. Translated: CASRPRGGNSPLHF.

This clonotype was seen more than once but under ten times. V is TRBV20-1 and J is TRBJ1-5; D gene ambiguous. In germline, CDR1 is DFQATT, CDR2 SNEGSKA (reference sequence). V lost 1 base to trimming and J lost 4 bases, with 14 bases between them. The CDR3 loop spans 15 amino acids. For the CDR3, the DNA is TGCAGTGCTAGAGCGACGGCCGGAATGAATCAGCCCCAGCATTTT. Its protein is CSARATAGMNQPQHF.

Many counts were recorded for this clonotype. The chain combines TRBV20-1 with TRBJ2-1, with TRBD2 as a possible D gene (5 bases). The CDR3 extends over 13 amino acids. Germline values: CDR1 DFQATT, CDR2 SNEGSKA (reference sequence). Trimming pared 3 bases from V and 8 bases from J, leaving 14 bases between. The CDR3 coding sequence is TGCAGTGCTAGCGGACTCAAACGCGATGAGCAGTTCTTC. Encoded protein: CSASGLKRDEQFF.

V is TRBV11-1 and J is TRBJ2-5; 9 nucleotides agree with TRBD2. V was pared by 1 base and J by 2 bases, with 5 bases of the junction left unmatched. The CDR3 totals 16 residues. Germline CDR1 SGHAT, CDR2 FQDESV (reference sequence). CDR3 region: CASSLEAGGHQETQYF. CDR3 sequence (DNA): TGTGCCAGCAGCTTAGAAGCGGGGGGCCATCAAGAGACCCAGTACTTC.

This clonotype has more than one count but fewer than ten. The chain employs TRBV28 and TRBJ1-4, with D possibly TRBD1 on 6 matching bases. The CDR3 consists of 14 residues. Germline V CDR1 and CDR2: MDHEN, SYDVKM. V gave up 6 bases and J gave up 8 bases, with 16 bases separating them. This CDR3 is CASRGDTASEKLFF. The CDR3 DNA reads TGTGCCAGCAGGGGGGACACCGCCTCCGAAAAACTGTTTTTT.

This chain connects TRBV6-1 to TRBJ2-2; D possibly corresponds to TRBD1 (6 bases). V dropped 8 bases and J dropped 1 base, with 14 bases sitting between them. The CDR3 has 15 residues. CDR1 and CDR2 (germline): MNHNS, SASEGT. The CDR3: CASLYRAWNTGELFF. In nucleotides, the CDR3 is TGTGCCAGCCTTTACAGGGCCTGGAACACCGGGGAGCTGTTTTTT.

This sequence joins TRBV7-3 and TRBJ1-4; TRBD1 matches 9 bases. The V gene's germline CDR1 is SGHTA and CDR2 FQGTGA. The V and J ends lost 5 bases and 7 bases, in that order; junction bases with no gene match: 8. The CDR3 spans 15 residues. The CDR3 is CASSPTGGLGEKLFF. CDR3 in DNA: TGTGCCAGCAGCCCTACAGGGGGCCTGGGTGAAAAACTGTTTTTT.

This clonotype was recorded once. A much larger clone is a single base away; this may be a read error. The rearrangement links TRBV10-3 to TRBJ1-1, with D hard to call. Germline CDR1 reads ENHRY; CDR2 reads SYGVKD. V shed 11 bases and J shed 4 bases, with 11 bases lying between them. The CDR3 contains 11 residues. CDR3: CASVDSTEAFF. CDR3 in DNA: TGTGCCTCTGTGGATAGCACTGAAGCTTTCTTT.

In this sample, this clonotype turned up many times. This rearrangement joins TRBV20-1 to TRBJ2-3; D may be TRBD1 or TRBD2 (5 bases each). The CDR3 extends over 17 amino acids. V lost 6 bases and J lost 3, with 25 bases in between. Germline CDR1 DFQATT, CDR2 SNEGSKA (reference sequence). The CDR3 here is CSAFVTMGDLLTDTQYF. The CDR3 region has the DNA TGCAGTGCCTTTGTAACGATGGGGGACCTCTTAACAGATACGCAGTATTTT.

Remarks on this clonotype: A read error may be the cause here, since a much bigger clone is one base away. V and J are TRBV4-1 and TRBJ2-1; D may be TRBD1 (5 bases). Trimming cost V 2 bases and J 13 bases, with 24 bases left between them. Germline values: CDR1 MGHRA, CDR2 YSYEKL. The CDR3 runs to 16 residues. This CDR3 reads CASSQSYSGIQETQFF. The DNA of the CDR3 is TGCGCCAGCAGCCAATCCTATTCAGGGATACAAGAGACCCAGTTCTTC.

This clonotype occurred a few times. This may arise from a read error, as a much more abundant clone is one base away. The chain employs TRBV5-1 and TRBJ2-1; the match to TRBD2 covers 10 bases. The CDR3 totals 13 residues. Germline V lookup: CDR1 SGHRS, CDR2 YFSETQ. CDR3 in DNA: TGCGCCAGCTTTCCTAGCGGGGGAAATGGGCAGTTCTTC. Its translation is CASFPSGGNGQFF. Complete variable domain (other parts from reference TRBV5-1 and TRBJ2-1): KAGVTQTPRYLIKTRGQQVTLSCSPISGHRSVSWYQQTPGQGLQFLFEYFSETQRNKGNFPGRFSGRQFSNSRSEMNVSTLELGDSALYLCASFPSGGNGQFFGPGTRLTVL.